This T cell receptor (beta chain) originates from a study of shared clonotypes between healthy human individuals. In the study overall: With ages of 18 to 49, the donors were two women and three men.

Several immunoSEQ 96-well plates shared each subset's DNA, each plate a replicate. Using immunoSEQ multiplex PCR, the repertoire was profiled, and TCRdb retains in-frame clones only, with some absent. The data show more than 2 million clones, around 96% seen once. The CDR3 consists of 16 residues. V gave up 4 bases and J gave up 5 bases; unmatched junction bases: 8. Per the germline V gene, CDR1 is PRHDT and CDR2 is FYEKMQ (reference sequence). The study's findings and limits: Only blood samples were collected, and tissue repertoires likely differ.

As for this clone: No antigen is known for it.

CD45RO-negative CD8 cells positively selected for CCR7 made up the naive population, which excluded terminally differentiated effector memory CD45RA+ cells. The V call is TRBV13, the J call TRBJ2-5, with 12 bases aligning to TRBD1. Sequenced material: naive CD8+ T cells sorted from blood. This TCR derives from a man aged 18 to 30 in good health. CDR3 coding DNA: TGTGCCAGCAGCTCAGCCGGGACAGGGGGCGTCGAGACCCAGTACTTC. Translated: CASSSAGTGGVETQYF.